This TCR beta chain was documented in a study of T-cell memory formation after mild COVID-19. TCRdb analysed the 5' RACE reads with MiXCR anew, one entry per CDR3 protein. The data hold about 410,000 distinct CDR3 sequences, with about 20% observed a single time. This clonotype was seen a handful of times. CDR1 SNHLY and CDR2 FYNNEI come from the germline V gene. V was clipped by 7 bases and J by 5 bases; unmatched bases: 5. The CDR3 is made up of 14 amino acids. The rearrangement uses TRBV2 and TRBJ1-6; 7 bases map to TRBD1. The sample comprised PBMCs or a T cell subset sorted from them (not recorded which). This clonotype was sampled from a young man who had mild COVID-19 (a few samples of this study predate the infection). Cell type and time point are not known. The CDR3 DNA follows: TGTGCCAGCAAGGGGGACAGCCATAATTCACCCCTCCACTTT. Its translation: CASKGDSHNSPLHF.